Listed here is a single TCR beta chain. Its antigen is unidentified. The method was immunoSEQ multiplex PCR; TCRdb's version includes in-frame clones alone and lacks a portion of them. The sample yields 110,000 to 150,000 clones, 90% seen once. These data originate in a study of T cell responses to AZD1222 COVID-19 vaccine. General observations from the study: After two AZD1222 doses, spike-specific TCR breadth and depth rose versus day 0. Variant regions that are unmutated are reportedly the target of nearly half of spike-specific TCRs. Regions 160-218 and 743-854 held dominance among vaccine-associated CD4 TCRs, which spanned spike. Donors were mostly white British, more females; clonal diversity possibly underestimated.

Germline V gives CDR1 KGHSH, CDR2 LQKENI. V lost 3 bases and J lost 9, with 18 bases in between. There are 16 residues in the CDR3. This TCR derives from an adult in good health. Specimen: peripheral blood, collected on day 0 of AZD1222 vaccination. The chain combines TRBV18 with TRBJ1-6; TRBD1 might be the D (5 bases). CDR3 region: CASSPTKTVGGSPLHF. In DNA form, the CDR3 reads TGTGCCAGCTCACCGACAAAGACGGTGGGGGGTTCACCCCTCCACTTT.